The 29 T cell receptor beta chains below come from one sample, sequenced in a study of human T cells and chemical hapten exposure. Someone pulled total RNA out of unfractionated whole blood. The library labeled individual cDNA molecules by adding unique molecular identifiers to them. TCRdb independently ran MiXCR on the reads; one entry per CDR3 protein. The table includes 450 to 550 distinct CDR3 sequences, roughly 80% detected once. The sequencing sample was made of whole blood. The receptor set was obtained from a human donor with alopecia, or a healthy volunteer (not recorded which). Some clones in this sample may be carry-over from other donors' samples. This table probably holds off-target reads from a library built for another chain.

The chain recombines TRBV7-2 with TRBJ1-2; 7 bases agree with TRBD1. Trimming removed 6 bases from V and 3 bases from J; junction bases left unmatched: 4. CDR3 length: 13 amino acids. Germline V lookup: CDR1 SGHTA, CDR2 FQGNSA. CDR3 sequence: CASSPTGDYGYTF. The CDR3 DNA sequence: TGTGCCAGCAGTCCTACAGGGGACTATGGCTACACCTTC.

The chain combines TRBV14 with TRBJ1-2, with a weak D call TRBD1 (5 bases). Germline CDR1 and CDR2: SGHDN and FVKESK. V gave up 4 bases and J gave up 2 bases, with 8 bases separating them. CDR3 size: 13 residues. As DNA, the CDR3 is TGTGCCAGCAGCCCACGGGGGAACTATGGCTACACCTTC. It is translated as CASSPRGNYGYTF.

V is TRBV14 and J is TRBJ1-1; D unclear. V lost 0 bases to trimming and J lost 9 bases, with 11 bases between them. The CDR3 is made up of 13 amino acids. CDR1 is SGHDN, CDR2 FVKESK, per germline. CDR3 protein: CASSQELGKKAFF. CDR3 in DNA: TGTGCCAGCAGCCAAGAGTTAGGGAAAAAAGCTTTCTTT.

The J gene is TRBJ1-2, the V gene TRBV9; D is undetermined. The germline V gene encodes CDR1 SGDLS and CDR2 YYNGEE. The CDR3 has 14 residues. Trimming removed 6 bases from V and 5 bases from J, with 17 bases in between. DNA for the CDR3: TGTGCCAGCAAGGGATCAAGGACGGGGTATGGCTACACCTTC. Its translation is CASKGSRTGYGYTF.

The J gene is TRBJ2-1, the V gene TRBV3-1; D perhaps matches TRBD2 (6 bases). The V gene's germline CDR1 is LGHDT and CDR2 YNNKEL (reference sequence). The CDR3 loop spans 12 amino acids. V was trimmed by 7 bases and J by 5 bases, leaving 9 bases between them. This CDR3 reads CASNWGDNEQFF. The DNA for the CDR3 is TGTGCCAGCAACTGGGGGGACAATGAGCAGTTCTTC.

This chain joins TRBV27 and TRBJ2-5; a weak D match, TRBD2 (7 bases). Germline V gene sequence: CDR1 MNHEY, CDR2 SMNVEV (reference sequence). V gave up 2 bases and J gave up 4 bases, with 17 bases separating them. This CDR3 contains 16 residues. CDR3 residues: CASSLRGGRVGETQYF. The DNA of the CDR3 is TGTGCCAGCAGTTTAAGGGGGGGTAGGGTAGGAGAGACCCAGTACTTC.

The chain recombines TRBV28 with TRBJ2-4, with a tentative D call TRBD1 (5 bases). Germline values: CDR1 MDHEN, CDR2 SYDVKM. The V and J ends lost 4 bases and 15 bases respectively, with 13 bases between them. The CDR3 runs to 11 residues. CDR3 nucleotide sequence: TGTGCCAGCAGTTCAACTTGGGGCAGGTACTTC. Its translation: CASSSTWGRYF.

Written as DNA, the CDR3 is TGTGCCAGCAGTTTAACCAGAGATGTTCTCTATGGCTACACCTTC. Translated, it gives CASSLTRDVLYGYTF. The chain recombines TRBV27 with TRBJ1-2; D call uncertain. V dropped 2 bases and J dropped 4 bases, with 14 bases sitting between them. Germline CDR1 reads MNHEY; CDR2 reads SMNVEV (reference sequence). CDR3 length equals 15 residues.

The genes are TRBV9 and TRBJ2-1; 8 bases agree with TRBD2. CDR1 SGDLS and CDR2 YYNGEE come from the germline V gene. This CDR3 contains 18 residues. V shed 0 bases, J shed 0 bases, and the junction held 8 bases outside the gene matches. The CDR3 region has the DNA TGTGCCAGCAGCGTAGGGGGTAGCGGGACCTCCTCCTACAATGAGCAGTTCTTC. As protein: CASSVGGSGTSSYNEQFF.

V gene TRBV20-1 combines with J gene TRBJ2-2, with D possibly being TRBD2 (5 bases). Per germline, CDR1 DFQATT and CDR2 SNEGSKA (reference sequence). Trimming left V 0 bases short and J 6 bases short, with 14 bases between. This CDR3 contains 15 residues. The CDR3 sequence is CSARDWTQEAGELFF. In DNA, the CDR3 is TGCAGTGCTAGAGATTGGACGCAGGAGGCCGGGGAGCTGTTTTTT.

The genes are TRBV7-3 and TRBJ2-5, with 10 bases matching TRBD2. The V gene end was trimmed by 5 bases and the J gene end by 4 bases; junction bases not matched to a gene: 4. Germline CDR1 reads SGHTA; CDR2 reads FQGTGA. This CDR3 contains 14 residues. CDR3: CASSPSGRGETQYF. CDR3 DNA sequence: TGTGCCAGCAGCCCCAGCGGGAGGGGAGAGACCCAGTACTTC.

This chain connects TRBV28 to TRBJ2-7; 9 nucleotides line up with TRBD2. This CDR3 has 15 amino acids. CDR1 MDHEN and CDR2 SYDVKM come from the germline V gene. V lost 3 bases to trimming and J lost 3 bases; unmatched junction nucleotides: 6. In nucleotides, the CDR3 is TGTGCCAGCAGTTTCTCCGGGACTAGCTTCTACGAGCAGTACTTC. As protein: CASSFSGTSFYEQYF.

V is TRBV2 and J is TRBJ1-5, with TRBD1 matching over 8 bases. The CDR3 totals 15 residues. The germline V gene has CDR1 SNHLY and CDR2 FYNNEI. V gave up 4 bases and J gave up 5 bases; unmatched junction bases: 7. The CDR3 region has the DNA TGTGCCAGCAGTGCGAGGACAGGGTTGGATCAGCCCCAGCATTTT. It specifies CASSARTGLDQPQHF.

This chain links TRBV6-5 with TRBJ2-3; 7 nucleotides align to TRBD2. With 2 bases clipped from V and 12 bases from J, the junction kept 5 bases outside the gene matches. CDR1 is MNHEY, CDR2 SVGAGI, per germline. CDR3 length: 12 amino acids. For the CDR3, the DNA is TGTGCCAGCAGTTACGGCCGGGACTACCAGTATTTT. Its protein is CASSYGRDYQYF.

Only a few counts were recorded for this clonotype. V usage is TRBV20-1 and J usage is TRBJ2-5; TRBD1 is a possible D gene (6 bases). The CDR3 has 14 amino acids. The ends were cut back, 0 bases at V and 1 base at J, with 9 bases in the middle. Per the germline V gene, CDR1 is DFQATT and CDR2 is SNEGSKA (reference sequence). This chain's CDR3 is CSARDRTAQETQYF. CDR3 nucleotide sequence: TGCAGTGCTAGAGATAGGACAGCCCAAGAGACCCAGTACTTC.

The CDR3 DNA sequence: TGCAGTGCTAAAACGCCAGGGGGCACAGATACGCAGTATTTT. Amino acids: CSAKTPGGTDTQYF. The chain combines TRBV20-1 with TRBJ2-3, with D tentatively TRBD1 (6 bases). This CDR3 has 14 residues. In germline, CDR1 is DFQATT, CDR2 SNEGSKA (reference sequence). The V end was cut by 4 bases, the J end by 1 base, with 12 bases between.

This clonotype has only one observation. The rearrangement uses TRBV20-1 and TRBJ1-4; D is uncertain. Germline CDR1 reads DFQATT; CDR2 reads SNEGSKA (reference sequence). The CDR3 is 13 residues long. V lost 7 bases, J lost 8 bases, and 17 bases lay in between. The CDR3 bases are TGCAGTGGATGGTCGCCTCTCCGGGAAAAACTGTTTTTT. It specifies CSGWSPLREKLFF.

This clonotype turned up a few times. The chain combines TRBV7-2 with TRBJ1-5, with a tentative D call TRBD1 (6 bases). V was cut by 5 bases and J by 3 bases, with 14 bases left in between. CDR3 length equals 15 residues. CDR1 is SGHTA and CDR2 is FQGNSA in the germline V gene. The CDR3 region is CASSPTWGANQPQHF. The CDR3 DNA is TGTGCCAGCAGCCCGACTTGGGGGGCCAATCAGCCCCAGCATTTT.

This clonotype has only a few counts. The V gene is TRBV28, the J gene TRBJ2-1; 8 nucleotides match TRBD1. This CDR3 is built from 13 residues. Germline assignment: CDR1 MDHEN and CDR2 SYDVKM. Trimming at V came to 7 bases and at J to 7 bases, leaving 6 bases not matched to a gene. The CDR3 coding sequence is TGTGCCAGCAATTCAGGGGGCCGAAATGAGCAGTTCTTC. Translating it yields CASNSGGRNEQFF.

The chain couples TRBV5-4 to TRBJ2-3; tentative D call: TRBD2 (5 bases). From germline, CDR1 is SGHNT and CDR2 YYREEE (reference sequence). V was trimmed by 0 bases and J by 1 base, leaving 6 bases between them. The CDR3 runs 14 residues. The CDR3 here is CASSLEAGTDTQYF. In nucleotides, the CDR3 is TGTGCCAGCAGCTTGGAAGCGGGCACAGATACGCAGTATTTT.

The CDR3 reads CASSLGSGLGTEAFF. The CDR3 DNA follows: TGTGCCAGCAGCTTAGGTTCGGGGTTGGGCACTGAAGCTTTCTTT. This chain links TRBV13 with TRBJ1-1; no clear D. There are 15 residues in the CDR3. CDR1 PRHDT and CDR2 FYEKMQ come from the germline V gene (reference sequence). V shed 0 bases and J shed 4 bases, with 12 bases lying between them.

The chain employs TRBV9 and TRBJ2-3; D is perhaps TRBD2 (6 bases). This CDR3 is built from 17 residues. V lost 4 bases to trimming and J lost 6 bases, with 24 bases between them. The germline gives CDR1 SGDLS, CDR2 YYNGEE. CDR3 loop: CASSPRYIGGGKDTQYF. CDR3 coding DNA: TGTGCCAGCAGCCCCCGATATATCGGGGGTGGGAAGGATACGCAGTATTTT.

CDR3 loop: CASSLGIGPYEQYF. As DNA, the CDR3 is TGTGCCAGCAGCTTAGGTATAGGGCCCTACGAGCAGTACTTC. This chain links TRBV7-6 with TRBJ2-7; no clear D gene. V was cut by 1 base and J by 2 bases, with 9 bases left in between. The CDR3 loop spans 14 amino acids. CDR1 SGHVS and CDR2 FNYEAQ come from the germline V gene.

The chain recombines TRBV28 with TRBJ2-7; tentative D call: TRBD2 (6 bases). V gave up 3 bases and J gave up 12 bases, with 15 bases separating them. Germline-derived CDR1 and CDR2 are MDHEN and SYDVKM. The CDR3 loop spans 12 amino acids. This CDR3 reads CASSFRGSAGYF. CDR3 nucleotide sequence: TGTGCCAGCAGTTTTCGGGGGTCAGCGGGGTACTTC.

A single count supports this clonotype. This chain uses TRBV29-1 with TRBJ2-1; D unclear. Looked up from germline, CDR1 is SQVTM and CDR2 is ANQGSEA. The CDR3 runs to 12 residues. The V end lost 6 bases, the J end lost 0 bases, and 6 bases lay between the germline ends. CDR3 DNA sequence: TGCAGCGTGACCTCCTCCTACAATGAGCAGTTCTTC. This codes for CSVTSSYNEQFF.

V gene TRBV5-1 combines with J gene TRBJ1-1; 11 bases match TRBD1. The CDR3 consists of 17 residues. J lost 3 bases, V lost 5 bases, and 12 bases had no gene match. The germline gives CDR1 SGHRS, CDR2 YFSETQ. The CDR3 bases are TGCGCCAGCAGAAGAAGTAGGACAGGGGGCACGGACACTGAAGCTTTCTTT. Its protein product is CASRRSRTGGTDTEAFF.

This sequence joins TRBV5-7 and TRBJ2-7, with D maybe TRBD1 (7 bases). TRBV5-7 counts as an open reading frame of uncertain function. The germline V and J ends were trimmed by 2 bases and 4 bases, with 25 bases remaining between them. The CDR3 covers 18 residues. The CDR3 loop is CASSFRRYQGGEDYEQYF. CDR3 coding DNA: TGTGCCAGCAGCTTTCGCCGATACCAGGGGGGCGAGGATTACGAGCAGTACTTC.

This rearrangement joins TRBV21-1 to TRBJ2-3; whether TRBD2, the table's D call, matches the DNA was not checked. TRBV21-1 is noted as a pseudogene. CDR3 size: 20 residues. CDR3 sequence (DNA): TGTGCCAGCAGCGACCCGGGACTAGCGGCCCCTGCTCCTATCGCAGATACGCAGTATTTT. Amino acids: CASSDPGLAAPAPIADTQYF.

In nucleotides, the CDR3 is TGTGCCAGCAGCCGACAGTCCACAGATACGCAGTATTTT. This encodes CASSRQSTDTQYF. V usage is TRBV3-1 and J usage is TRBJ2-3, with D possibly TRBD1 on 5 matching bases. Trimming cost V 4 bases and J 2 bases, with 7 bases left between them. The CDR3 consists of 13 residues. CDR1 LGHDT and CDR2 YNNKEL come from the germline V gene (reference sequence).